The subject of this entry is one TCR beta chain. TCRdb's table, derived via immunoSEQ multiplex PCR, lists solely in-frame clones and lacks some. The table includes 100,000 to 120,000 clones, less than 95% detected once. Germline lookup yields CDR1 MGHRA and CDR2 YSYEKL. Trimming at V came to 1 base and at J to 3 bases, leaving 11 bases not matched to a gene. The CDR3 is 17 amino acids. The data are from a study of T cell responses to AZD1222 COVID-19 vaccine. The chain carries TRBV4-1 and TRBJ1-1; 7 nucleotides match TRBD1. This receptor was taken from an adult who received the AZD1222 COVID-19 vaccine. The sequences come from peripheral blood, collected 28 days after the second AZD1222 dose. CDR3 nucleotide sequence: TGCGCCAGCAGCCAAGGGGGCAGGGGGTGGAGGGACACTGAAGCTTTCTTT. It is translated as CASSQGGRGWRDTEAFF.